This is a list of T cell receptor beta chains from one sample in a study of spatial heterogeneity in lung cancer. MiXCR, applied by TCRdb to the 5' RACE reads, yields one record per CDR3 protein. The top ten hold around two fifths of the sample, which has 40,000 to 55,000 distinct CDR3 sequences, around 7.1% seen once. The source material was PBMCs, sampled at surgery. These receptors all come from a female donor with early-stage non-small cell lung cancer. Both conserved end residues are part of each CDR3. D genes are given only for firm matches. The size of a clone is reported for some rows only, either as once, few or many, or as a class for expanded clones.

clone_size	d_call	v_call	j_call	cdr3_nt	cdr3_aa
NA	NA	TRBV4-2	TRBJ2-2	TGTGCCAGCAGCCAGCGGGACACCACGAACACCGGGGAGCTGTTTTTT	CASSQRDTTNTGELFF
few	NA	TRBV29-1	TRBJ2-3	TGCAGCGCTGGTTCGCCTAGCGCGAGCACAGATACGCAGTATTTT	CSAGSPSASTDTQYF
few	TRBD1	TRBV28	TRBJ2-1	TGTGCCAGCAGTCCAGGACAGGGAGGCAATGAGCAGTTCTTC	CASSPGQGGNEQFF
many	NA	TRBV19	TRBJ2-4	TGTGCCAGTAGTCCCGGACGGACGAACATTCAGTACTTC	CASSPGRTNIQYF
many	NA	TRBV19	TRBJ1-6	TGTGCCAGTAGTATAGGTAAAGGCTCGAATTCACCCCTCCACTTT	CASSIGKGSNSPLHF
few	NA	TRBV6-2/TRBV6-3	TRBJ2-5	TGTGCCAGCAGTTCAAGCGGGCAGTTAAAGACCCAGTACTTC	CASSSSGQLKTQYF
many	NA	TRBV12-5	TRBJ1-3	TGTGCTAGTGCCTTGCGGGCAGGGACTGGAAACACCATATATTTT	CASALRAGTGNTIYF
many	TRBD1	TRBV4-1	TRBJ2-5	TGCGCCAGCAGCCAAGCCAAAACCGGGACAGGACTGGGAGAGACCCAGTACTTC	CASSQAKTGTGLGETQYF
once	NA	TRBV9	TRBJ1-2	TGTGCCAGCAGCAGAGACAGGCCCTATGGCTACACCTTC	CASSRDRPYGYTF
many	NA	TRBV3-1	TRBJ2-3	TGTGCCAGCAGCCAAGCGGGACCACTCACCACAGATACGCAGTATTTT	CASSQAGPLTTDTQYF
few	TRBD1	TRBV7-3	TRBJ1-1	TGTGCCAGCAGCATGGCGGGACAGGGAATTGGGGGCACTGAAGCTTTCTTT	CASSMAGQGIGGTEAFF
few	NA	TRBV12-5	TRBJ2-5	TGTGCTAGTGGTTTGAGACCGGAGACCCAGTACTTC	CASGLRPETQYF
few	NA	TRBV18	TRBJ1-4	TGTGCCAGCTCACCACCGGCTCAGGGAGGCGAAAAACTGTTTTTT	CASSPPAQGGEKLFF
few	NA	TRBV18	TRBJ2-7	TGTGCCAGCTCACCAGACAGGACGAACTACGAGCAGTACTTC	CASSPDRTNYEQYF
few	NA	TRBV7-3	TRBJ1-1	TGTGCCAGCAGCCCGGCGGGGGCTAACACTGAAGCTTTCTTT	CASSPAGANTEAFF
NA	TRBD1	TRBV5-1	TRBJ2-1	TGCGCCAGCAGCAAAAAAGTCGGACAGGGTAAGGGCAATGAGCAGTTCTTC	CASSKKVGQGKGNEQFF
NA	NA	TRBV3-1	TRBJ2-2	TGTGCCAGCAGCCAAGATGATAGCGAGGAGCTGTTTTTT	CASSQDDSEELFF
few	NA	TRBV5-1	TRBJ1-5	TGCGCCAGCAGCTCCTGGGGGGATCAGCCCCAGCATTTT	CASSSWGDQPQHF
many	NA	TRBV11-1	TRBJ2-1	TGTGCCAGCGTACAGGGTTCCTACAATGAGCAGTTCTTC	CASVQGSYNEQFF
many	NA	TRBV12-3/TRBV12-4	TRBJ2-4	TGTGCCAGCAGCTCCCTAGGGGGAGCCATTCAGTACTTC	CASSSLGGAIQYF
few	NA	TRBV6-2/TRBV6-3	TRBJ1-2	TGTGCCAGCAGTCCGACTGGCTATGGCTACACCTTC	CASSPTGYGYTF
many	NA	TRBV7-9	TRBJ2-7	TGTGCCAGCAGCCTCAGGCGCAGCTACGAGCAGTACTTC	CASSLRRSYEQYF
NA	NA	TRBV5-5	TRBJ2-7	TGTGCCAGCAGCTTGAGCCGGGCAACCTACGAGCAGTACTTC	CASSLSRATYEQYF
many	NA	TRBV2	TRBJ2-1	TGTGCCAGCCATTACCACAATGAGCAGTTCTTC	CASHYHNEQFF
NA	NA	TRBV3-1	TRBJ2-3	TGTGCCAGCAGCCCCGGACCTTTAAAGGTTACGCAGTATTTT	CASSPGPLKVTQYF
many	NA	TRBV5-1	TRBJ2-7	TGCGCCAGCAGCCCCCGACTCGTGACCTCCTACGAGCAGTACTTC	CASSPRLVTSYEQYF
many	NA	TRBV28	TRBJ1-4	TGTGCCAGCACCTTGGGAGGGGGAAAGGAAAAACTGTTTTTT	CASTLGGGKEKLFF
many	NA	TRBV5-4	TRBJ2-6	TGTGCCAGCAGCTCACGGACCGTTGGGGCCAACGTCCTGACTTTC	CASSSRTVGANVLTF
NA	NA	TRBV5-5	TRBJ1-5	TGTGCCAGCAGCTCCCGATCGACAGGCGATCAGCCCCAGCATTTT	CASSSRSTGDQPQHF
many	NA	TRBV5-1	TRBJ2-5	TGCGCCAGCAGCTTGTGGCCCGAGGAGACCCAGTACTTC	CASSLWPEETQYF
many	TRBD2	TRBV11-2	TRBJ2-2	TGTGCCAGCAGCTTTACTAGCGGTTCGAACACCGGGGAGCTGTTTTTT	CASSFTSGSNTGELFF
few	NA	TRBV7-2	TRBJ2-2	TGTGCCAGCAAGCTTAGTAGCTGGCCCGGGGAGCTGTTTTTT	CASKLSSWPGELFF
few	TRBD2	TRBV7-3	TRBJ2-1	TGTGCCAGCAGCTTACGCGGCGGGGGCTACAATGAGCAGTTCTTC	CASSLRGGGYNEQFF
NA	TRBD2	TRBV5-1	TRBJ2-1	TGCGCCAGCAGCTTGGCCGGGCTAGCGGGGTCCTACAATGAGCAGTTCTTC	CASSLAGLAGSYNEQFF
few	NA	TRBV4-1	TRBJ1-1	TGCGCCAGCAGCCCGGGGGGAAACATGAACACTGAAGCTTTCTTT	CASSPGGNMNTEAFF
few	NA	TRBV6-2/TRBV6-3	TRBJ2-1	TGTGCCAGCAGTAAACCGCCGGGACTCCTTTTCAATGAGCAGTTCTTC	CASSKPPGLLFNEQFF
few	NA	TRBV3-1	TRBJ2-7	TGTGCCAGCAGCCCTAGTCCGGGCCAGCCTTACGAGCAGTACTTC	CASSPSPGQPYEQYF
many	NA	TRBV7-2	TRBJ1-6	TGTGCCAGCAGCTTAGGTGGACAGTCTTCGCCCCTCCACTTT	CASSLGGQSSPLHF
NA	NA	TRBV9	TRBJ2-7	TGTGCCAGCAGCGTAGGGGGGGCGAAGTCTTACGAGCAGTACTTC	CASSVGGAKSYEQYF
few	TRBD2	TRBV3-1	TRBJ2-3	TGTGCCAGCAGCCAAGGAGGTGTAGGGCTAGCGGGGCAAACGCAGTATTTT	CASSQGGVGLAGQTQYF
many	NA	TRBV6-2/TRBV6-3	TRBJ1-1	TGTGCCAGCAGCCCACAGATTAACACTGAAGCTTTCTTT	CASSPQINTEAFF
many	NA	TRBV20-1	TRBJ2-5	TGCAGTGCTAGAGACGGGGGGCGCTCCCAAGAGACCCAGTACTTC	CSARDGGRSQETQYF
NA	NA	TRBV15	TRBJ1-2	TGTGCCACCAGCAGAGAGACAGGAGGGTATGGCTACACCTTC	CATSRETGGYGYTF
many	NA	TRBV20-1	TRBJ1-6	TGCAGTCCCCGACGGGATTCACCCCTCCACTTT	CSPRRDSPLHF
many	TRBD2	TRBV6-5	TRBJ2-7	TGTGCCAGCTCCGAACCGGGACTAGGAAAAAACGAGCAGTACTTC	CASSEPGLGKNEQYF
few	NA	TRBV15	TRBJ2-7	TGTGCCACCAGCAGAGACGGGGGTTCTCTCGAGCAGTACTTC	CATSRDGGSLEQYF
many	TRBD2	TRBV7-8	TRBJ2-2	TGTGCCAGCAGCCCAACTAGCGGGGGATACACCGGGGAGCTGTTTTTT	CASSPTSGGYTGELFF
NA	TRBD1	TRBV2	TRBJ2-5	TGTGCCAGCAGTGTTCGGGACAGAACAAGAGAGGCCCAGTACTTC	CASSVRDRTREAQYF
few	NA	TRBV11-2	TRBJ1-4	TGTGCCAGCAGCTCACGGGACGGGGAAAAACTGTTTTTT	CASSSRDGEKLFF
many	TRBD2	TRBV28	TRBJ2-3	TGTGCCAGCAGGGCGTGGACTAGTCTGGGGCCAGATACGCAGTATTTT	CASRAWTSLGPDTQYF
many	NA	TRBV28	TRBJ2-7	TGTGCCAGCAGCCTAGACGGGAGCTCCTACGAGCAGTACTTC	CASSLDGSSYEQYF
NA	NA	TRBV5-1	TRBJ1-6	TGCGCCAGCAGCTTGGCCGGACAGAATTCACCCCTCCACTTT	CASSLAGQNSPLHF
NA	TRBD1	TRBV12-3/TRBV12-4	TRBJ1-2	TGTGCCAGCAGCACGACAGGGGGCAACTATGGCTACACCTTC	CASSTTGGNYGYTF
many	TRBD1	TRBV5-1	TRBJ2-7	TGCGCCAGCAGCTCCGGACAGGGGAGGTACGAGCAGTACTTC	CASSSGQGRYEQYF
NA	NA	TRBV7-6	TRBJ1-3	TGTGCCAGCAGCTTGGACTGGTTTCCAGGAAACACCATATATTTT	CASSLDWFPGNTIYF
NA	NA	TRBV12-5	TRBJ1-6	TGTGCTAGTGGTCCGGAACTCAATTCACCCCTCCACTTT	CASGPELNSPLHF